These 5 T cell receptor beta chains were all obtained from the same sample, sequenced in a study of glioma-infiltrating T cells. Amplification of TCR alpha and beta CDR3 regions from RNA used iRepertoire nested multiplex PCR. TCRdb re-called the multiplex PCR reads through MiXCR, storing one row per CDR3 protein. The table records around 130,000 distinct CDR3 sequences, 24% of them present only once. Sequenced material: glioma tissue, nonneoplastic brain tissue, or PBMCs (not recorded which). These TCRs come from a human donor with low-grade glioma or glioblastoma, undergoing nonglioma brain surgery, or in good health (not recorded which).

This clonotype was detected a few times. This chain connects TRBV20-1 to TRBJ2-1, with 8 nucleotides matching TRBD2. Germline CDR1 DFQATT, CDR2 SNEGSKA (reference sequence). V lost 6 bases, J lost 4 bases, and 17 bases stayed unmatched. The CDR3 is 17 residues long. CDR3 sequence reads: CSAYIIAGTDRYNEQFF. DNA for the CDR3: TGCAGTGCCTATATAATAGCGGGGACCGATAGATACAATGAGCAGTTCTTC.

About this clonotype: A much larger clone sits a single nucleotide away, making a read error possible. The genes are TRBV6-1 and TRBJ2-1; 7 bases agree with TRBD2. This CDR3 comprises 15 residues. Germline CDR1 is MNHNS and CDR2 is SASEGT. V lost 1 base, J lost 0 bases, and 0 bases stayed unmatched. CDR3 coding DNA: TGTGCCAGCAGTGAAGGGGGGGGCTCCTACAATGAGCAGTTCTTC. As protein: CASSEGGGSYNEQFF.

This clonotype showed up many times. The genes are TRBV27 and TRBJ1-5; D is ambiguous. This CDR3 spans 13 amino acids. Trimming pared 5 bases from V and 6 bases from J, leaving 11 bases between. Germline V gene data show CDR1 as MNHEY and CDR2 as SMNVEV (reference sequence). CDR3 sequence (DNA): TGTGCCAGCAGTCCGGCTGATCGTCAGCCCCAGCATTTT. It yields the protein CASSPADRQPQHF.

Ten or more counts support this clonotype. This chain connects TRBV27 to TRBJ2-2, with 10 bases fitting TRBD1. Germline V lookup: CDR1 MNHEY, CDR2 SMNVEV (reference sequence). V lost 8 bases and J lost 7; bases outside the gene matches: 4. This CDR3 spans 13 amino acids. CDR3: CASSDRGIGELFF. CDR3 nucleotides: TGTGCCAGCTCGGACAGGGGGATCGGGGAGCTGTTTTTT.

This clonotype was seen a few times. CDR3 region: CASSSGGNNSPLHF. Here the CDR3 DNA reads TGTGCCAGCAGTTCCGGCGGAAATAATTCACCCCTCCACTTT. The rearrangement links TRBV6-1 to TRBJ1-6, with D uncertain. The CDR3 runs 14 residues. With 5 bases removed from V and 5 bases from J, the gap between germline ends came to 10 bases. CDR1 and CDR2 (germline): MNHNS, SASEGT.